This T cell receptor (beta chain) was retrieved from a study of OX40 agonist ivuxolimab in advanced cancers. Method: immunoSEQ multiplex PCR; TCRdb's copy keeps in-frame clones and lacks some. Among about 68,000 clones, approximately 80% were seen once, and the ten largest hold about 1.5%. The V gene end was trimmed by 9 bases and the J gene end by 4 bases; junction bases not matched to a gene: 8. The CDR3 is 15 residues long. The germline CDR1 and CDR2 sequences are LNHDA and SQIVND (reference sequence). The V call is TRBV19, the J call TRBJ1-4; TRBD1 matches 10 bases. The receptor comes from an adult with an advanced solid tumor such as melanoma, head and neck, liver or kidney cancer. Sequenced here: CD4+ or CD8+ T cells sorted from blood, sampled in a trial of the OX40 agonist ivuxolimab. CDR3 nucleotide sequence: TGTGCCAGCCAAGGACAGGGGGGACGTAATGAAAAACTGTTTTTT. Its translation: CASQGQGGRNEKLFF.